This T cell receptor (beta chain) was recovered during a study of cytomegalovirus exposure and HLA in healthy donors (dated by TCRdb to the late 2010s). About the investigation overall: An earlier analysis of approximately 640 of the donors reported about 290 Gb of sequence data and roughly 100 million unique TCR beta sequences from 150 million to 200 million T cells. Among about 390 genotyped donors of the cohort, an average of about 240,000 unique TCR beta nucleotide sequences were sequenced per donor, around 20% of them non-productive. Alongside the repertoire data, information on donor age, sex, ethnicity and CMV serostatus was compiled. Every discovery cohort repertoire had been produced on one sequencing platform. Of the 300 to 500 genotyped donors, approximately 81% were placed in the genetic ancestry cluster associated with self-reported Caucasian donors. Besides the first cohort of under 700 subjects, a separate validation cohort made up of over 95 different subjects was used. Typing coverage varied by locus: roughly 629-640 donors for A, B, C, DRB1 and DQB1; roughly 510 for DQA1; more than 600 for DPA1; approximately 490 for DPB1. The later analysis used no new phenotypic data to find candidate immune exposures, relying instead on TCR beta sequences and their occurrence across donors. Using immunosequencing, the study profiled T cell repertoires from 500 to 800 subjects and related those repertoires to cytomegalovirus serostatus. In a later genetic analysis, genome-wide SNP genotypes for about 55% of the roughly 700 donors were used, and that subset was treated as a discovery cohort. In an earlier analysis of 587 of the donors, high-throughput TCR beta sequencing was used to judge whether each TCR beta V gene segment behaved as functional or pseudogenic. To study patterns of TCR occurrence, a later analysis re-analyzed previously published TCR beta repertoires from 550 to 800 donors and added high-resolution HLA genotyping. The study aimed to test whether cataloging public T cell receptors could reveal signatures of past pathogen exposure. To predict cytomegalovirus infection status, the study combined high-throughput TCR immunosequencing, statistical association of individual TCRs with disease status, and machine learning. Roughly five DR-DQ haplotypes were handled as single units for association and clustering, since linkage in the cohort was strong. An early release covering roughly 600 HLA-typed donors comprised approximately 300 gigabases of sequencing data and approximately 85 million unique TCR sequences. Class I and class II HLA loci were covered by the typing at four-digit resolution. What the study reported, not specific to this receptor: A cluster of highly shared sequence variants was judged likely to be a technical artifact of the sequencing pipeline. Most TCR sequences were observed very rarely across donors, whereas some public TCRs were present in many individuals. Broadly in line with IMGT annotations, most TCR beta V segments showed up in productive rearrangements about 87% or about 30% of the time in an earlier analysis of 450 to 750 of the donors. Because counts were too low, 15 to 20 rarely observed V segments, including chromosome 9 orphons, were excluded from the earlier analysis of about 500 of the donors. The authors suggested that the approach could potentially be extended to other disease states and immunological phenotypes. In vitro tests confirmed that three of the cytomegalovirus-associated TCR beta chains recognize cytomegalovirus antigens. The classifier was reported to diagnose cytomegalovirus status with high specificity and sensitivity in both the original and validation cohorts. A later analysis found that TCR association rates varied across HLA loci, with DRB1 alleles showing the most associated TCRs and HLA-C alleles the fewest. Strong co-occurrence of HLA alleles, especially DR and DQ, made assigning TCR associations to individual alleles difficult. Immune exposure information for the cohort was limited to CMV serostatus. A later genetic analysis reported fewer N-insertions in productive TCRs among donors in an Asian-associated ancestry cluster than the roughly 670-donor mean. A further reported finding was that TCR beta sequences accurately predicted the HLA-A and HLA-B alleles for most subjects in the first cohort. A total of 150 to 200 TCR beta chains were listed by the study as associated with cytomegalovirus. In a later genetic analysis, a missense DCLRE1C variant was associated with V-gene and J-gene trimming of TCR beta chains, and the association was replicated in an independent cohort. Compared with equally common non-associated chains, HLA-associated TCR beta chains in a later analysis were more clonally expanded and had lower generation probabilities. A later analysis found that most CMV-associated TCR beta chains appeared HLA-restricted, with HLA associations seemingly driven largely by CMV exposure. Some IMGT-functional V segments, including TRBV6-2 and TRBV6-3, could not be distinguished by the 87-base-pair reads and were therefore excluded. At a false discovery rate of 0.05, a later analysis linked approximately 18,000 TCR beta sequences to specific HLA alleles. Correlated functional status among segregating V segments might reflect linkage disequilibrium, but an unknown experimental factor could not be ruled out. Because HLA typing was unavailable for some donors at each locus, only the typed subset was used in association tests. Roughly uniform sequencing depth across donors was assumed in presence/absence analyses, although this assumption may not hold. The cohort was sequenced for TCR beta chains only, and without alpha or paired-chain data the features that could be detected were limited. In a later analysis, several top co-occurrence clusters were reported to appear linked to parvovirus B19, influenza, CMV and Epstein-Barr virus.

Libraries came from the immunoSEQ multiplex PCR assay. For the multiplex PCR, a mixture combining 60 forward primers for TCR Vbeta segments and 13 reverse primers for TCR Jbeta segments was used. The CDR3 region of rearranged TCR beta genes was amplified from genomic DNA by a multiplex PCR assay. Amplified TCR beta libraries were sequenced as 87-base-pair reads on the Illumina HiSeq System. Processing in the source paper ran as follows. In a later analysis, about 80 million unique TCR beta chains were counted across the 500 to 850 repertoires, and approximately 11 million of these chains were shared by at least two donors. Raw reads were error-corrected and collapsed into unique sequences by a nearest-neighbor algorithm in which closely related sequences were merged to remove PCR and sequencing errors. CDR3 sequences were aligned to IMGT reference sequences to assign V, D and J gene segments. For a sequence to be retained, at least a six-nucleotide match to both a V gene segment and a J gene segment was required. A rearrangement was called productive if the CDR3 had no stop codons and remained in frame with V and J, and every other rearrangement was called non-productive. Following IMGT convention, CDR3 was defined as the stretch from the second conserved V-encoded cysteine up to the conserved J-encoded phenylalanine. The earlier analysis of 500 to 600 of the donors excluded sequences that lacked an unambiguous match to a single V gene segment. In an earlier analysis of 450 to 700 of the donors, V segments were called functional above 56.7% productive rearrangements and were called segregating when the between-donor standard deviation exceeded 5%. A statistical classification framework was developed to diagnose cytomegalovirus status using the catalog of TCR beta chain sequences. V and J gene assignment, in a later analysis, came from comparing TCR nucleotide sequences with IMGT/GENE-DB human TR gene sequences. In a later analysis, CDR3 sequences and most-parsimonious VDJ recombination scenarios were assigned using the TCRdist pipeline. In a later analysis, each TCR beta chain was defined by its CDR3 amino acid sequence together with its V-gene family, and reads lacking a unique V-gene family were excluded. As a way to deal with suspected cross-contamination and a sequencing artifact, a later analysis dropped under 600 nucleotide sequences that were highly shared and had low generation probability. In a later analysis, a clonal expansion index was calculated for each public chain from normalized within-repertoire ranks of inferred template counts. In a later analysis, generation probabilities were computed using a VDJ recombination model fitted to out-of-frame rearrangements, and the results were checked against IGoR. In a later analysis, hypergeometric tests were used to score TCR-TCR, TCR-HLA and TCR-CMV co-occurrence, with a repertoire-size bias correction applied to TCR pairs. False discovery rates were estimated in a later analysis by permuting HLA or CMV assignments 20 times. In a later analysis, co-occurring TCRs were grouped using DBSCAN, with TCRdist sequence similarity added in when clustering inside HLA-allele-positive subsets. Repertoires with fewer than 30,000 or more than 120,000 public chains, plus five repertoires with anomalous nucleotide sharing, were excluded from co-occurrence clustering. In TCRdb, the immuneACCESS table is reduced to in-frame sequences with V and J assigned. These tables do not hold every clone; where another copy was compared, an unresolved V gene accounts for under half, and the others remain unexplained. The V and J calls and clone size were taken over from that table, and D and trimming were inferred from the DNA. This specimen's table enumerates about 70,000 clones. 2.4% of the sample comes from the top ten.

Comments on this clone: Its antigen has not been determined.

Trimming removed 3 bases from V and 1 base from J, leaving 7 bases between the germline ends. Sequences LGHNA (CDR1) and YNFKEQ (CDR2) are obtained from the germline V gene. The CDR3 covers 14 residues, taking in both the cysteine and the phenylalanine. Only the CDR3 portion is preserved as DNA: 42 bases, with reading frame beginning at the first base. In total, just over 650 healthy bone marrow donors made up the cohort. At the time of sampling, all cohort members were nominally healthy, though unrecorded immune exposures were likely present. The donor was CMV seropositive and belonged to the group of a few hundred seropositive cohort members. Every donor gave a peripheral blood sample, and the peripheral blood mononuclear cells from that sample were used for TCR beta sequencing. Genomic DNA extraction from the blood cell samples was performed with the Qiagen DNeasy Blood Extraction Kit.

The source material was PBMCs. The sequence joins TRBV4-2 to TRBJ1-5; the D gene is unclear. The TCR comes from a female donor in good health and CMV-seropositive. The bases read TGTGCCAGCAGCCAGTCCTTCAGCAATCAGCCCCAGCATTTT. Its translation is CASSQSFSNQPQHF.